This TCR beta chain is drawn from a study of immune evolution from preneoplasia to lung adenocarcinoma. Only a few counts were recorded for this clone. CDR1 is GTSNPN, CDR2 SVGIG, per germline (reference sequence). V trimming: 4 bases; J trimming: 4 bases; junction bases outside the gene matches: 12. The CDR3 length is 16 residues. The data were produced by immunoSEQ multiplex PCR, yet TCRdb's version contains in-frame clones alone and is incomplete. The sample holds 6,200 or so clones; roughly 79% are singletons and the top ten take 3%. H&E slides confirmed each diagnosis, reviewed by two pathologists independently.

The TCR comes from a person aged 55-80 years with lung adenocarcinoma. The chain joins TRBV30 to TRBJ2-1; TRBD2 aligns across 8 bases. The sample was FFPE minimally invasive lung adenocarcinoma tissue. CDR3 DNA sequence: TGTGCCTGGAAGCTAGCGGGCGGTTGGGGGTACAATGAGCAGTTCTTC. Protein sequence: CAWKLAGGWGYNEQFF.